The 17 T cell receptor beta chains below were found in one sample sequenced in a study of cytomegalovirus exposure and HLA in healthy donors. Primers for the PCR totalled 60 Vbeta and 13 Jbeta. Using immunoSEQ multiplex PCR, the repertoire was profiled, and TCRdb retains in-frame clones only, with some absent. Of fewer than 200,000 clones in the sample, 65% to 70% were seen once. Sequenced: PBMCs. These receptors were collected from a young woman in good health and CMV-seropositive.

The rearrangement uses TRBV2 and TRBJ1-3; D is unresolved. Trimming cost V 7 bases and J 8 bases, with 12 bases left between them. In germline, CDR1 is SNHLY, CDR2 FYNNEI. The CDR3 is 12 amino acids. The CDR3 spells CASNGESHTIYF. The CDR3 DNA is TGTGCCAGCAACGGGGAGAGTCACACCATATATTTT.

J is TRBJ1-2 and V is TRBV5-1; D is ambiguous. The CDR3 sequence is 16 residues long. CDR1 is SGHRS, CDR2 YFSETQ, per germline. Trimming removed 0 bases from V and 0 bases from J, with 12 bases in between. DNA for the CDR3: TGCGCCAGCAGCTTGGCGCTTGAGGTAGCTAACTATGGCTACACCTTC. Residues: CASSLALEVANYGYTF.

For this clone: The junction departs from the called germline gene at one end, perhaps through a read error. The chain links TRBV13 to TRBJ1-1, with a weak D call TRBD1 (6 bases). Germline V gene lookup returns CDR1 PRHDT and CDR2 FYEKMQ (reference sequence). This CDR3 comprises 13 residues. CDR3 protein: CASSLQGNAEAFF. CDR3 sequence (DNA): TGTGCCAGCAGCTTACAGGGGAACGCTGAAGCTTTCTTT.

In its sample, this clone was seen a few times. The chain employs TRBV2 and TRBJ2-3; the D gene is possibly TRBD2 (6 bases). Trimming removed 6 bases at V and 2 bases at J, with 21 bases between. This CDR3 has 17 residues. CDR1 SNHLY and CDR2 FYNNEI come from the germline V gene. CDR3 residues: CASRRFGAGTSTDTQYF. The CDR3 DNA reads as TGTGCCAGCAGAAGGTTTGGCGCGGGAACTTCCACAGATACGCAGTATTTT.

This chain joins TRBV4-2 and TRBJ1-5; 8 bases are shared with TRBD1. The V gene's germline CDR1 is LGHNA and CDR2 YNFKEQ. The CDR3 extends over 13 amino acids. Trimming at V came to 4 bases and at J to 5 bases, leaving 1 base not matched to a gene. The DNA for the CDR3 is TGTGCCAGCAGCCCGGACAGGGATCAGCCCCAGCATTTT. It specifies CASSPDRDQPQHF.

CDR3 nucleotide sequence: TGTGCCTGGACCAGACCGGGACAGGGCTACGAGCAGTACTTC. Its translation: CAWTRPGQGYEQYF. The gene calls are TRBV30 and TRBJ2-5; 9 positions agree with TRBD1. The J call may be mistaken, given a closer DNA end match to TRBJ2-7. Germline-derived CDR1 and CDR2 are GTSNPN and SVGIG (reference sequence). This CDR3 spans 14 amino acids.

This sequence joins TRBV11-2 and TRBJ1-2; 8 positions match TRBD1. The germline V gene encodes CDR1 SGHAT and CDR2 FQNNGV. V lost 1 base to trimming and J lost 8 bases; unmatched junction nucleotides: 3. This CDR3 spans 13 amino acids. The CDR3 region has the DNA TGTGCCAGCAGCTTAGTGGACAGGGACGGCTACACCTTC. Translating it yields CASSLVDRDGYTF.

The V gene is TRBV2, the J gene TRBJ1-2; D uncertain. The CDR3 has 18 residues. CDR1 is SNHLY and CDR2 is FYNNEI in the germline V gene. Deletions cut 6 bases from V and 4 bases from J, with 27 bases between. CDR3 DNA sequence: TGTGCCAGCAGCGAGGCTCCCCCCCCGTTGAGTCCTTCCTATGGCTACACCTTC. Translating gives CASSEAPPPLSPSYGYTF.

CDR3 sequence: CASSGQDGGNYGYTF. The CDR3 DNA follows: TGTGCCAGTAGTGGACAGGACGGTGGGAACTATGGCTACACCTTC. This chain joins TRBV19 and TRBJ1-2, with 7 bases lining up with TRBD1. CDR1 LNHDA and CDR2 SQIVND come from the germline V gene (reference sequence). CDR3 length: 15 amino acids. V dropped 5 bases and J dropped 2; count of bases not matched to a gene: 8.

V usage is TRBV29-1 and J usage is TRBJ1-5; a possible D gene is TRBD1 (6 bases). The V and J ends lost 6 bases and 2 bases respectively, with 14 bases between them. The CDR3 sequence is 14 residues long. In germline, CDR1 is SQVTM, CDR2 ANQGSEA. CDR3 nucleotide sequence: TGCAGCGTGCTCAATCGGACAGGCAATCAGCCCCAGCATTTT. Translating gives CSVLNRTGNQPQHF.

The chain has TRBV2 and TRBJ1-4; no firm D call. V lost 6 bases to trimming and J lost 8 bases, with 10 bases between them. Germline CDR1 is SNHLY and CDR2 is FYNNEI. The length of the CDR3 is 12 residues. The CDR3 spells CASSNRGEKLFF. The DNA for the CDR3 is TGTGCCAGCAGCAACCGGGGAGAAAAACTGTTTTTT. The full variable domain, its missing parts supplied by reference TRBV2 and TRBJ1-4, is EPEVTQTPSHQVTQMGQEVILRCVPISNHLYFYWYRQILGQKVEFLVSFYNNEISEKSEIFDDQFSVERPDGSNFTLKIRSTKLEDSAMYFCASSNRGEKLFFGSGTQLSVL.

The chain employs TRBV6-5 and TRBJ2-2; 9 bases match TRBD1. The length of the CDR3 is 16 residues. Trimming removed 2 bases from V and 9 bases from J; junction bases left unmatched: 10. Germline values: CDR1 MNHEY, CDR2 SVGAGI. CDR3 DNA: TGTGCCAGCAGTTACAACCCGGGACAGGGTAGGAGGGAGCTGTTTTTT. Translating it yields CASSYNPGQGRRELFF.

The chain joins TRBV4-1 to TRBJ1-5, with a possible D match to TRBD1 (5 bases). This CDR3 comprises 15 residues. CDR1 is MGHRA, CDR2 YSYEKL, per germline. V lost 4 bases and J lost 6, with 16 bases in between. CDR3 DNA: TGCGCCAGCAGCCCCTCGGCAGGGAAGCGTCAGCCCCAGCATTTT. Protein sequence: CASSPSAGKRQPQHF.

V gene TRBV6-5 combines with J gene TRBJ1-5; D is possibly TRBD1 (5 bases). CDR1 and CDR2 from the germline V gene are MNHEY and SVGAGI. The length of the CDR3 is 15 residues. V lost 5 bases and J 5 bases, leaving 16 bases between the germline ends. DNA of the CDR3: TGTGCCAGCAGTCGCTCTGGGGCGGCGGATCAGCCCCAGCATTTT. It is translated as CASSRSGAADQPQHF.

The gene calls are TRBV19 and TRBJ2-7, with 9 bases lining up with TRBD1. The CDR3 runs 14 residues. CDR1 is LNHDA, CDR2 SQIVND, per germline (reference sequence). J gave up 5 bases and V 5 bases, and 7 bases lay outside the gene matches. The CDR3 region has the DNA TGTGCCAGTAGTTTTGGGACAGGGATAAACGAGCAGTACTTC. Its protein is CASSFGTGINEQYF.

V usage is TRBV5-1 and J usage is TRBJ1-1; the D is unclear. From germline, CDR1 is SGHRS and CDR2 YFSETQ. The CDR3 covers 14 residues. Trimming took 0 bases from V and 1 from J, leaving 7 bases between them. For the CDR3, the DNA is TGCGCCAGCAGCTTGGGAGGTTCGAACACTGAAGCTTTCTTT. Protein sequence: CASSLGGSNTEAFF.

The CDR3 loop is CASSRTVSGNTIYF. The CDR3 coding sequence is TGTGCCAGCTCACGGACAGTTTCTGGAAACACCATATATTTT. The V gene is TRBV18, the J gene TRBJ1-3, with a tentative D call TRBD1 (6 bases). Trimming took off 4 bases at V and 1 base at J, with 8 bases between the two ends. This CDR3 region has 14 residues. Looked up from germline, CDR1 is KGHSH and CDR2 is LQKENI.